These 23 T cell receptor beta chains share one sample of origin, sequenced in a study of shared clonotypes between healthy human individuals. Profiling relied on immunoSEQ multiplex PCR, and the TCRdb table lists in-frame clones only, not all of them. The table includes a few million clones, around 90% detected once. Sequenced material: naive CD4+ T cells sorted from blood. The subset is: CD45RA+ positively selected. These receptors were collected from a man younger than 30 in good health.

The chain couples TRBV6-5 to TRBJ1-2; 7 positions match TRBD1. Germline V CDR1 and CDR2: MNHEY, SVGAGI. This CDR3 comprises 14 residues. After removal of 6 bases from V and 0 bases from J, the junction contained 4 bases not matched to a gene. For the CDR3, the DNA is TGTGCCAGCAGGGACAGGAACGCTAACTATGGCTACACCTTC. Its protein is CASRDRNANYGYTF.

The table lists this clone with a count of one. V is TRBV10-2 and J is TRBJ1-5, with 9 bases aligning to TRBD1. The CDR3 runs to 17 residues. Germline-derived CDR1 and CDR2 are WSHSY and SAAADI. V lost 3 bases and J lost 6; bases outside the gene matches: 12. This CDR3 reads CASSDYGQGTKGQPQHF. CDR3 bases: TGCGCCAGCAGTGATTACGGACAGGGGACGAAAGGTCAGCCCCAGCATTTT.

The genes are TRBV11-2 and TRBJ2-1; tentatively, D is TRBD2 (7 bases). The V end lost 0 bases, the J end lost 8 bases, and 11 bases lay between the germline ends. Germline CDR1 SGHAT, CDR2 FQNNGV. The CDR3 has 14 residues. The chain's CDR3 is CASSLDLGGHEQFF. The CDR3 DNA is TGTGCCAGCAGCTTAGATCTGGGGGGGCATGAGCAGTTCTTC. Using reference TRBV11-2 and TRBJ2-1 for the parts outside the CDR3, the full variable domain is EAGVAQSPRYKIIEKRQSVAFWCNPISGHATLYWYQQILGQGPKLLIQFQNNGVVDDSQLPKDRFSAERLKGVDSTLKIQPAKLEDSAVYLCASSLDLGGHEQFFGPGTRLTVL.

V is TRBV19 and J is TRBJ2-1; 8 bases line up with TRBD1. This CDR3 region has 13 residues. V was clipped by 5 bases and J by 9 bases; unmatched bases: 6. The V gene's germline CDR1 is LNHDA and CDR2 SQIVND (reference sequence). The CDR3 region is CASSSQGAGEQFF. In DNA form, the CDR3 reads TGTGCCAGTAGTTCTCAGGGGGCGGGTGAGCAGTTCTTC. The complete variable domain, with remaining parts taken from reference TRBV19 and TRBJ2-1, reads DGGITQSPKYLFRKEGQNVTLSCEQNLNHDAMYWYRQDPGQGLRLIYYSQIVNDFQKGDIAEGYSVSREKKESFPLTVTSAQKNPTAFYLCASSSQGAGEQFFGPGTRLTVL.

The chain joins TRBV10-2 to TRBJ2-1, with 9 bases that match TRBD2. V lost 6 bases, J lost 4 bases, and 16 bases stayed unmatched. CDR1 WSHSY and CDR2 SAAADI come from the germline V gene. This CDR3 has 18 residues. The CDR3 loop reads CASRGLAGTSNSYNEQFF. In nucleotides, the CDR3 is TGCGCCAGCAGGGGTCTAGCGGGAACCTCTAATTCTTACAATGAGCAGTTCTTC.

J is TRBJ1-1 and V is TRBV10-1, with 8 bases matching TRBD1. Germline V gene sequence: CDR1 WNHNN, CDR2 SYGVQD (reference sequence). V lost 2 bases to trimming and J lost 5 bases; unmatched junction nucleotides: 10. CDR3 length: 16 residues. The CDR3 region is CASSERRGPTGTEAFF. In DNA form, the CDR3 reads TGCGCCAGCAGTGAGCGCAGGGGGCCGACGGGGACTGAAGCTTTCTTT.

V is TRBV5-4 and J is TRBJ2-5, with 7 bases aligning to TRBD2. CDR1 is SGHNT and CDR2 is YYREEE in the germline V gene (reference sequence). This CDR3 region has 16 residues. J lost 1 base, V lost 6 bases, and 12 bases had no gene match. The CDR3: CASTLGTAGIQETQYF. In DNA, the CDR3 is TGTGCCAGCACCCTGGGTACAGCGGGGATCCAAGAGACCCAGTACTTC.

The chain has TRBV6-5 and TRBJ2-5; 7 bases agree with TRBD2. CDR3 length: 14 amino acids. J gave up 1 base and V 2 bases, and 1 base lay outside the gene matches. Germline V gene sequence: CDR1 MNHEY, CDR2 SVGAGI. The CDR3 sequence is CASSYGRAQETQYF. Written as DNA, the CDR3 is TGTGCCAGCAGTTACGGGAGGGCCCAAGAGACCCAGTACTTC.

The CDR3 region has the DNA TGTGCCAGCACTATTGGACCGCTGACCTTAGGTAATGAAAAACTGTTTTTT. Amino acids: CASTIGPLTLGNEKLFF. The chain links TRBV9 to TRBJ1-4; D uncertain. The germline gives CDR1 SGDLS, CDR2 YYNGEE. Trimming took 6 bases from V and 4 from J, leaving 22 bases between them. The CDR3 runs 17 residues.

This chain connects TRBV7-9 to TRBJ2-3; 8 bases agree with TRBD2. Looked up from germline, CDR1 is SEHNR and CDR2 is FQNEAQ (reference sequence). This CDR3 has 15 residues. V lost 7 bases, J lost 0 bases, and 6 bases stayed unmatched. DNA for the CDR3: TGTGCCAGCACCCCGGGAGGGGGGAGCACAGATACGCAGTATTTT. Its translation is CASTPGGGSTDTQYF.

The chain has TRBV5-1 and TRBJ2-1, with D hard to call. V dropped 5 bases and J dropped 0 bases, with 12 bases sitting between them. This CDR3 is 15 amino acids long. The germline V gene encodes CDR1 SGHRS and CDR2 YFSETQ. CDR3 nucleotide sequence: TGCGCCAGCAGTTCCCCTGACGACTCCTACAATGAGCAGTTCTTC. This gives the protein CASSSPDDSYNEQFF. Using reference TRBV5-1 and TRBJ2-1 for the parts outside the CDR3, the full variable domain is KAGVTQTPRYLIKTRGQQVTLSCSPISGHRSVSWYQQTPGQGLQFLFEYFSETQRNKGNFPGRFSGRQFSNSRSEMNVSTLELGDSALYLCASSSPDDSYNEQFFGPGTRLTVL.

The chain recombines TRBV19 with TRBJ2-1, with D tentatively TRBD2 (6 bases). Per the germline V gene, CDR1 is LNHDA and CDR2 is SQIVND (reference sequence). The CDR3 contains 15 residues. Trimming left V 4 bases short and J 5 bases short, with 15 bases between. This CDR3 is CASSTLASTDNEQFF. The DNA of the CDR3 is TGTGCCAGTAGTACACTAGCCTCTACTGACAATGAGCAGTTCTTC.

The V and J genes are TRBV6-5 and TRBJ2-2; no firm D call. There are 11 residues in the CDR3. The germline V gene encodes CDR1 MNHEY and CDR2 SVGAGI. V lost 7 bases to trimming and J lost 8 bases, with 8 bases between them. For the CDR3, the DNA is TGTGCCAGCACCCAAGGGGGGGAGCTGTTTTTT. Amino acid sequence: CASTQGGELFF.

This clone was seen a handful of times. This chain connects TRBV30 to TRBJ1-1, with a possible D match to TRBD1 (6 bases). Between the trimmed V and J ends, which lost 6 bases and 1 base, there was a span of 9 bases. The CDR3 has 12 amino acids. Germline V gene lookup returns CDR1 GTSNPN and CDR2 SVGIG (reference sequence). The CDR3 DNA sequence: TGTGCCTGTGCGACAGGGAACACTGAAGCTTTCTTT. Amino acid sequence: CACATGNTEAFF.

This clone was seen a handful of times. V gene TRBV29-1 combines with J gene TRBJ1-1; 8 bases are shared with TRBD1. Losses at the gene ends were 6 bases for V and 3 bases for J; bases not matched to a gene: 12. The CDR3 has 15 amino acids. Germline CDR1 SQVTM, CDR2 ANQGSEA. The CDR3 is CSVRRQGAVDTEAFF. The CDR3 bases are TGCAGCGTGAGACGCCAGGGGGCGGTGGACACTGAAGCTTTCTTT.

V is TRBV10-2 and J is TRBJ2-3; no definite D call. Germline CDR1 is WSHSY and CDR2 is SAAADI. The V end was cut by 3 bases, the J end by 0 bases, with 7 bases between. The CDR3 sequence is 14 residues long. The DNA of the CDR3 is TGCGCCAGCAGTGATCTGGTTAGCACAGATACGCAGTATTTT. Residues: CASSDLVSTDTQYF.

In its sample, this clone was seen a few times. The chain employs TRBV7-3 and TRBJ1-1, with D possibly TRBD1 on 6 matching bases. The CDR3 has 14 residues. Germline loops: CDR1 SGHTA, CDR2 FQGTGA. Trimming removed 2 bases at V and 0 bases at J, with 7 bases between. CDR3 nucleotide sequence: TGTGCCAGCAGCTTATACAGGGTGAACACTGAAGCTTTCTTT. Translated: CASSLYRVNTEAFF.

This chain links TRBV7-8 with TRBJ1-5; D is unresolved. The CDR3 is 15 amino acids. Trimming took off 5 bases at V and 0 bases at J, with 11 bases between the two ends. Per germline, CDR1 SGHVS and CDR2 FQNEAQ. The CDR3 here is CASSPTDGSNQPQHF. As DNA, the CDR3 is TGTGCCAGCAGCCCAACGGACGGTAGCAATCAGCCCCAGCATTTT.

This chain uses TRBV7-6 with TRBJ2-5, with D uncertain. The CDR3 spans 13 residues. Germline values: CDR1 SGHVS, CDR2 FNYEAQ. Trimming shortened V by 3 bases and J by 1 base, and 6 bases separated the two germline ends. The chain's CDR3 is CASSFTFQETQYF. CDR3 coding DNA: TGTGCCAGCAGCTTTACTTTCCAAGAGACCCAGTACTTC.

The V call is TRBV6-1, the J call TRBJ2-1; D assignment may be TRBD1 or TRBD2 (5 bases each). The germline V and J ends were trimmed by 10 bases and 6 bases, with 19 bases remaining between them. Germline loops: CDR1 MNHNS, CDR2 SASEGT. This CDR3 contains 14 residues. CDR3 in DNA: TGTGCCATCACGAGGGATGGGGCCCCCAATGAGCAGTTCTTC. Translating it yields CAITRDGAPNEQFF.

J is TRBJ1-1 and V is TRBV5-1, with D maybe TRBD1 (5 bases). Germline loops: CDR1 SGHRS, CDR2 YFSETQ. This CDR3 is 15 amino acids long. The V gene lost 1 base and the J gene lost 5 bases, with 15 bases spanning the gap. The CDR3 region is CASSLSQGGVTEAFF. CDR3 coding DNA: TGCGCCAGCAGCTTGTCCCAGGGCGGGGTAACTGAAGCTTTCTTT.

In this sample, this clone turned up a few times. V gene TRBV2 combines with J gene TRBJ1-6; D unresolved. The germline gives CDR1 SNHLY, CDR2 FYNNEI. The CDR3 runs to 15 residues. The V end was cut by 5 bases, the J end by 15 bases, with 23 bases between. The CDR3: CASSSLRAGVGYLHF. CDR3 DNA sequence: TGTGCCAGCAGTTCTTTGAGGGCCGGAGTGGGATACCTCCACTTT.

The sample holds one count of this clone. The chain is built from TRBV10-3 and TRBJ2-5; 13 nucleotides align to TRBD2. The J call may not be correct, given that the DNA end is closer to TRBJ2-7. The CDR3 loop spans 15 amino acids. Per the germline V gene, CDR1 is ENHRY and CDR2 is SYGVKD. CDR3 sequence reads: CAISSGLAGAYEQYF. The CDR3 DNA follows: TGTGCCATCAGCTCCGGACTAGCGGGAGCCTACGAGCAGTACTTC.